The 19 T cell receptor gamma chains listed next were all sequenced from one sample in a study of gamma delta lymphoproliferative disorders and STAT genes listed by TCRdb under 2018. TCR sequencing was performed on genomic DNA from peripheral blood mononuclear cells isolated from patients and controls. Libraries were made using multiplex PCR. Sequenced using an Illumina MiSeq. Public reads were reanalyzed in TCRdb with CATT, and rows carrying the same DNA were merged afterwards. This sample holds more than 2,000 gamma-chain clones; more than 7.5% were observed only once. The ten largest clones capture 55% to 70% of the sample. Sequenced sample: blood. These receptors all stem from a human donor with gamma-delta T-cell large granular lymphocyte leukemia.

For this clone: Germline is not matched at one junction end, which may reflect a read error. Other DNA sequences within the sample encode an identical CDR3. The chain recombines TRGV11 with TRGJ1 or TRGJ2. TCRdb leaves out the J gene; it was filled in here by matching the DNA to germline. TRGV11 is flagged as an ORF with uncertain function. This CDR3 region has 17 residues. CDR3 loop: CACWIRLPSLSYYKKLF. For the CDR3, the DNA is TGTGCCTGCTGGATCAGGCTACCCTCCCTAAGTTATTATAAGAAACTCTTT.

This clone is categorized as medium-sized. This chain uses TRGV3 with TRGJ1 or TRGJ2. TCRdb records no J gene; here it was assigned by comparing the DNA to germline. The CDR3 is 13 residues long. The junction had 6 bases not matched to a gene; V was cut back by 0 bases and J by 7 bases. The germline CDR1 and CDR2 sequences are VTNTFY and YDVSTARD (reference sequence). CDR3 DNA: TGTGCCACCTGGGACAGGCCGATATATAAGAAACTCTTT. It specifies CATWDRPIYKKLF.

This clone was seen a few times. The chain combines TRGV10 with TRGJ1 or TRGJ2. TCRdb lists no J gene, so it was determined here by aligning the DNA to germline. TRGV10 is classed as an ORF, of uncertain function. J gave up 0 bases and V 8 bases, and 11 bases lay outside the gene matches. The length of the CDR3 is 15 residues. The CDR3 is CAAWAHLRNYYKKLF. In nucleotides, the CDR3 is TGTGCTGCGTGGGCTCACCTGCGGAATTATTATAAGAAACTCTTT.

This clone was recorded a few times. The J gene was not called, though the V gene is TRGV2. Germline loops: CDR1 EGSNGY, CDR2 YDSYNSKV. This CDR3 has 12 amino acids. For the CDR3, the DNA is TGTGCCACCTGGGACCGGTACGATAGGGGACTCTTT. It encodes CATWDRYDRGLF.

This clone occurred a few times. This chain's CDR3 is CALWEVVRYYKKLF. The CDR3 DNA follows: TGTGCCTTGTGGGAGGTGGTCCGGTATTATAAGAAACTCTTT. The chain carries TRGV9 and TRGJ1 or TRGJ2. TCRdb supplies no J gene; here it was assigned by aligning the nucleotide sequence to germline. V shed 0 bases and J 4 bases; nucleotides not matched to a gene: 6. This CDR3 is built from 14 residues. Germline V gene sequence: CDR1 GITISATS, CDR2 ISYDGTV (reference sequence).

This clone was recorded a few times. The V gene is TRGV9, the J gene TRGJ1 or TRGJ2. No J gene is reported in TCRdb; it was inferred here by comparing the DNA with germline. Germline V gene sequence: CDR1 GITISATS, CDR2 ISYDGTV (reference sequence). The CDR3 consists of 11 residues. V was pared by 5 bases and J by 7 bases, with 5 bases of the junction left unmatched. The CDR3 nucleotides read TGTGCCTTGTGGGGGGGGTATAAGAAACTCTTT. This gives the protein CALWGGYKKLF.

This clone came up once. The same CDR3 also results from other DNA sequences found in this sample. The chain uses TRGV9 and TRGJP. As TCRdb names no J gene, one was assigned here on the basis of a DNA match to germline. The J segment lost 5 bases and the V segment lost 1 base, leaving 5 bases of the junction unmatched. This CDR3 region has 17 residues. CDR1 GITISATS and CDR2 ISYDGTV come from the germline V gene (reference sequence). Here the CDR3 DNA reads TGTGCCTTGTGGGAGGTTATAAAAGAGTTGGGCAAAAAAATCAAGGTATTT. Its translation: CALWEVIKELGKKIKVF.

CDR3 coding DNA: TGTGCCTTGTGGGAGGTGCATACGTATTATAAGAAACTCTTT. Translated, it gives CALWEVHTYYKKLF. This rearrangement joins TRGV9 to TRGJ1 or TRGJ2. No J gene was available from TCRdb, and it was assigned here by a germline match of the DNA. From germline, CDR1 is GITISATS and CDR2 ISYDGTV (reference sequence). The CDR3 length is 14 residues. Trimming at V came to 0 bases and at J to 4 bases, leaving 6 bases not matched to a gene.

In its sample, this clone is medium-sized. The chain joins TRGV2 to TRGJ1 or TRGJ2. TCRdb is silent on the J gene; assignment here came from matching the DNA to germline. This CDR3 has 15 residues. CDR1 EGSNGY and CDR2 YDSYNSKV come from the germline V gene. V lost 0 bases, J lost 9 bases, and 14 bases stayed unmatched. The CDR3, as DNA: TGTGCCACCTGGGACGGGCGGGGTCTCAGGGGTAAGAAACTCTTT. It is translated as CATWDGRGLRGKKLF.

As to this clone: The DNA is omitted, as the CDR3 cannot be located on it reliably, and the CDR3 follows TCRdb's listing. The CDR3 sequence: CTTVPAGFPPSYSSDWIKTF. No J gene was called, and the V gene is TRGV11. TRGV11 is designated an ORF whose function remains uncertain. The CDR3 is made up of 20 amino acids, end residues included.

A word on this clone: This sequence is one base from a far larger clone and is likely a read error. Other nucleotide sequences in the sample specify the same CDR3. For the V gene the call is TRGV4; the J gene has no call. Germline V CDR1 and CDR2: EGSTGY, YDSYTSSV. This CDR3 has 13 residues. CDR3 amino acids: CATWPQNYYKKLF. The DNA of the CDR3 is TGTGCCACCTGGCCCCAGAATTATTATAAGAAACTATTT.

This chain joins TRGV9 and TRGJ1 or TRGJ2. The J gene was missing in TCRdb and was found by matching the end of the DNA to germline. V shed 0 bases and J 9 bases; nucleotides not matched to a gene: 8. The CDR3 length is 13 residues. In germline, CDR1 is GITISATS, CDR2 ISYDGTV (reference sequence). Here the CDR3 reads CALWEVLPSKKLF. CDR3 coding DNA: TGTGCCTTGTGGGAGGTGCTACCCAGTAAGAAACTCTTT.

This clone is labeled medium-sized. There is no J gene call, but TRGV4 is given as the V gene. CDR1 is EGSTGY and CDR2 is YDSYTSSV in the germline V gene. The CDR3 has 9 residues. In DNA form, the CDR3 reads TGTGCCACCCACCCAGAAAAACTCTTT. Protein: CATHPEKLF.

This clone was seen a few times. This chain connects TRGV9 to TRGJ1 or TRGJ2. Since TCRdb gives no J gene, matching the DNA to germline was used here to assign it. The ends lost 3 bases at V and 8 bases at J; junction bases unmatched: 10. The CDR3 has 13 amino acids. The germline CDR1 and CDR2 sequences are GITISATS and ISYDGTV (reference sequence). CDR3 amino acids: CALWELPGDKKLF. DNA of the CDR3: TGTGCCTTGTGGGAGCTCCCTGGGGATAAGAAACTCTTT.

The gene calls are TRGV2 and TRGJ1 or TRGJ2. TCRdb lists no J gene, so it was determined here by aligning the DNA to germline. V lost 0 bases, J lost 3 bases, and 8 bases stayed unmatched. This CDR3 region has 15 residues. Germline V lookup: CDR1 EGSNGY, CDR2 YDSYNSKV. The CDR3 sequence is CATWDGPGPYYKKLF. For the CDR3, the DNA is TGTGCCACCTGGGACGGGCCCGGTCCTTATTATAAGAAACTCTTT.

Points on this clone: The junction differs from germline at one of its ends, possibly a read error. The chain has TRGV2 and TRGJ1 or TRGJ2. Matching the DNA to germline supplied the J gene, which TCRdb does not give. CDR1 EGSNGY and CDR2 YDSYNSKV come from the germline V gene. The CDR3 extends over 15 amino acids. The CDR3 DNA sequence: TGTGCCACCTGGAACGGGGGGTTAAGGGAAGTGGAGAAACTCTTT. This codes for CATWNGGLREVEKLF.

This clone qualifies as medium-sized (0.01 to 0.1%). The rearrangement uses TRGV2 and TRGJ1 or TRGJ2. The J gene is not listed in TCRdb, so it was assigned here from a DNA match to germline. V shed 2 bases, J shed 7 bases, and the junction held 5 bases outside the gene matches. CDR1 and CDR2 (germline): EGSNGY, YDSYNSKV. This CDR3 spans 12 amino acids. The DNA for the CDR3 is TGTGCCACCTGGGACGAACGGTATAAGAAACTCTTT. It encodes CATWDERYKKLF.

CDR3 in amino acids: CALWEVLRYKKLF. CDR3 sequence (DNA): TGTGCCTTGTGGGAGGTGTTGCGTTATAAGAAACTCTTT. V usage is TRGV9 and J usage is TRGJ1 or TRGJ2. As TCRdb names no J gene, one was assigned here on the basis of a DNA match to germline. Germline values: CDR1 GITISATS, CDR2 ISYDGTV (reference sequence). The CDR3 has 13 amino acids. J gave up 6 bases and V 0 bases, and 5 bases lay outside the gene matches.

Remarks on this clone: The limits of the CDR3 on the DNA are not certain, so only TCRdb's listed CDR3 is given. No J gene was called, and the V gene is TRGV11. TRGV11 is placed among ORFs of uncertain function. The CDR3 is 18 amino acids in total, end residues counted. The chain's CDR3 is CTTVPAGLGRFPYYKKLF.